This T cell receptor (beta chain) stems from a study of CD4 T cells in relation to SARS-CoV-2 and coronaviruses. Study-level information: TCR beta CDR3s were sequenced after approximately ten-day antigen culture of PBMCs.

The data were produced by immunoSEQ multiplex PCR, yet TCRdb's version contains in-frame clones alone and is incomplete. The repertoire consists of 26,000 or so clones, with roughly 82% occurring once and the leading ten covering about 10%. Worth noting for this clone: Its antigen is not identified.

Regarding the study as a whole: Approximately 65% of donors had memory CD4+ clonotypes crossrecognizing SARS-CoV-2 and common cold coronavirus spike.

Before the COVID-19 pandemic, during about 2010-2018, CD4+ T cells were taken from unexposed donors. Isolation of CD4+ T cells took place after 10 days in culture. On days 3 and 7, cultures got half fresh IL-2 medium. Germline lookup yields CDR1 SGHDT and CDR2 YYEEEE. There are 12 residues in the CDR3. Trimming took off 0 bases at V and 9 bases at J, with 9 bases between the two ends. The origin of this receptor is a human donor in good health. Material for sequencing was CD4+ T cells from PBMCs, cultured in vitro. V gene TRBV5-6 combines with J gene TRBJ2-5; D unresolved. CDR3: CASSLGSGSQYF. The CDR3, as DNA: TGTGCCAGCAGCTTGGGCTCGGGTTCCCAGTACTTC.